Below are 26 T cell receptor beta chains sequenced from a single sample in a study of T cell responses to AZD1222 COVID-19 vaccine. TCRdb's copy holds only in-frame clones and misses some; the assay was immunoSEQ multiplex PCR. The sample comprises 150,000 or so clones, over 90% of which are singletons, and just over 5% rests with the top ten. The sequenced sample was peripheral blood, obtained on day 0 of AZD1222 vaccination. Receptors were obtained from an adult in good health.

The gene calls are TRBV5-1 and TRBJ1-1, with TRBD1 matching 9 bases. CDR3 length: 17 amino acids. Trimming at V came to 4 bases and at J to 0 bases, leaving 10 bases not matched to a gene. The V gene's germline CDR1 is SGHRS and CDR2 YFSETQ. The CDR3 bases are TGCGCCAGCAGCCAGAAGGGGGACAGGGCCTTGAACACTGAAGCTTTCTTT. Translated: CASSQKGDRALNTEAFF.

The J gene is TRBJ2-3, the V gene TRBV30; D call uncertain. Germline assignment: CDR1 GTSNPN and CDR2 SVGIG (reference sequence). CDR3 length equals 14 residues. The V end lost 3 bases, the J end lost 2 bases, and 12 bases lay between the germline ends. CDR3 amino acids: CAWRGSYFTDTQYF. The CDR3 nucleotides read TGTGCCTGGAGGGGGTCCTACTTCACAGATACGCAGTATTTT. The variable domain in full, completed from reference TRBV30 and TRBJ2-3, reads SQTIHQWPATLVQPVGSPLSLECTVEGTSNPNLYWYRQAAGRGLQLLFYSVGIGQISSEVPQNLSASRPQDRQFILSSKKLLLSDSGFYLCAWRGSYFTDTQYFGPGTRLTVL.

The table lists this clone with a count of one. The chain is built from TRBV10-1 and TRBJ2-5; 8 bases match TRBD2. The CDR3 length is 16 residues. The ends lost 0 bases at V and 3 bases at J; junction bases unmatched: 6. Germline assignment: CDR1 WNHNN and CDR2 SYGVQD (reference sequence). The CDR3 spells CASSESGGGRKETQYF. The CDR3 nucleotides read TGCGCCAGCAGTGAGTCTGGCGGGGGGCGGAAAGAGACCCAGTACTTC.

The CDR3 DNA reads TGTGCCACCAGTGACTTTACTCCGGGGACTAGCGGGAGGGCGGTCGGGGAGCTGTTTTTT. Residues: CATSDFTPGTSGRAVGELFF. The V gene is TRBV24-1, the J gene TRBJ2-2, with 16 bases aligning to TRBD2. The germline gives CDR1 KGHDR, CDR2 SFDVKD. The CDR3 extends over 20 amino acids. Trimming removed 4 bases from V and 7 bases from J; junction bases left unmatched: 14.

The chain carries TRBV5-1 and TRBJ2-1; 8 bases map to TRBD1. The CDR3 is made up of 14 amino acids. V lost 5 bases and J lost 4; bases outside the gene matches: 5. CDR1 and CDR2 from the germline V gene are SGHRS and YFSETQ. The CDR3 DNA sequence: TGCGCCAGCAGATCGACAGGGGAATACAATGAGCAGTTCTTC. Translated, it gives CASRSTGEYNEQFF.

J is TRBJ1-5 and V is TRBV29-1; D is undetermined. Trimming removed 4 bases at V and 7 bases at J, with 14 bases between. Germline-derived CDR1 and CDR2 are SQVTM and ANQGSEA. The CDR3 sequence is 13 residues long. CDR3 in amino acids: CSVAAGFSQPQHF. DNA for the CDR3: TGCAGCGTTGCCGCAGGTTTCAGCCAGCCCCAGCATTTT.

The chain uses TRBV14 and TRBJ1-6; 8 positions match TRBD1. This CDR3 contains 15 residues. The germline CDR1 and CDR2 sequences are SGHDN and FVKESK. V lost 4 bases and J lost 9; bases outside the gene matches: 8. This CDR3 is CASSPTGGGGSPLHF. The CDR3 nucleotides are TGTGCCAGCAGCCCAACAGGGGGAGGTGGTTCACCCCTCCACTTT.

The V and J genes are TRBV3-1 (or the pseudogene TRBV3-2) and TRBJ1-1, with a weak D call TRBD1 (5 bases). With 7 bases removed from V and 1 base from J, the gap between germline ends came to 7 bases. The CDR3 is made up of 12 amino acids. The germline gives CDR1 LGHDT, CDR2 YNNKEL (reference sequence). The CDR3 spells CASTGGNTEAFF. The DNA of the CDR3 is TGTGCCAGCACGGGGGGGAACACTGAAGCTTTCTTT.

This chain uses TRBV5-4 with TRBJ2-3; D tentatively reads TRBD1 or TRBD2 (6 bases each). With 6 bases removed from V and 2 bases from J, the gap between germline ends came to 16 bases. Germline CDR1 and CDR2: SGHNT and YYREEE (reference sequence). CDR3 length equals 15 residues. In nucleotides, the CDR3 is TGTGCCAGCAACACTGGGGGGCCCCCCACAGATACGCAGTATTTT. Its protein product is CASNTGGPPTDTQYF.

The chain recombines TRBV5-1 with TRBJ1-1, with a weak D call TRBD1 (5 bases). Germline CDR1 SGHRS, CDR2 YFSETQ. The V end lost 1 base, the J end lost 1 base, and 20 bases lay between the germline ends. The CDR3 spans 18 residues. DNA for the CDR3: TGCGCCAGCAGCTTGAGAGGGACGGGGAGGGGAGAGAACACTGAAGCTTTCTTT. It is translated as CASSLRGTGRGENTEAFF.

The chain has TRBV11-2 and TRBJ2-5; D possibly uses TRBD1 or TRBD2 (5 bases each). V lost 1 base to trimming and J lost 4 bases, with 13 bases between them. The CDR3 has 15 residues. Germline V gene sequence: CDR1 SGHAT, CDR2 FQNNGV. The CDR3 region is CASSLARGLGETQYF. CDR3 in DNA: TGTGCCAGCAGCTTAGCTCGGGGCCTAGGAGAGACCCAGTACTTC.

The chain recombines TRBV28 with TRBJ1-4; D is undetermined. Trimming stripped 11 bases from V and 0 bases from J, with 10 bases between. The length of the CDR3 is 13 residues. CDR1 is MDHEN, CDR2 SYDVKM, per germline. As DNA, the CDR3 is TGTGCCGTCCGACGGTCAACTAATGAAAAACTGTTTTTT. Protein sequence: CAVRRSTNEKLFF.

The CDR3: CASSQAYSEAFF. DNA for the CDR3: TGTGCCAGCAGCCAAGCCTACAGTGAAGCTTTCTTT. The chain has TRBV3-1 (or the pseudogene TRBV3-2) and TRBJ1-1; D call uncertain. The CDR3 runs to 12 residues. V was shortened by 1 base and J by 7 bases, with 7 bases between the two germline ends. Germline assignment: CDR1 LGHDT and CDR2 YNNKEL (reference sequence).

Here the CDR3 reads CASSPGPTKNIQYF. The CDR3 nucleotides read TGTGCCAGCAGCCCCGGGCCTACCAAAAACATTCAGTACTTC. The chain links TRBV5-4 to TRBJ2-4; D unclear. Germline V gene sequence: CDR1 SGHNT, CDR2 YYREEE (reference sequence). V lost 4 bases to trimming and J lost 2 bases, with 10 bases between them. The CDR3 consists of 14 residues.

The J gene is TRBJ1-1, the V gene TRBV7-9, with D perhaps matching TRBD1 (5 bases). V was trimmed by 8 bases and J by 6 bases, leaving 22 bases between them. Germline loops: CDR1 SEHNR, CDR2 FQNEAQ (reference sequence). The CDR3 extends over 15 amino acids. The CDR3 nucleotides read TGTGCCAGCCAGTTCCTCGGCCGGCAGGGCCCTGAAGCTTTCTTT. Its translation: CASQFLGRQGPEAFF.

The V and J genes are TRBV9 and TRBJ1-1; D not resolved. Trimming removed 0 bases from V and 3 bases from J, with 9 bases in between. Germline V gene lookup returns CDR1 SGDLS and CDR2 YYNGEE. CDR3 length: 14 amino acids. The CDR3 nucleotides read TGTGCCAGCAGCGTAGGCGTCGTGGACACTGAAGCTTTCTTT. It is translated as CASSVGVVDTEAFF.

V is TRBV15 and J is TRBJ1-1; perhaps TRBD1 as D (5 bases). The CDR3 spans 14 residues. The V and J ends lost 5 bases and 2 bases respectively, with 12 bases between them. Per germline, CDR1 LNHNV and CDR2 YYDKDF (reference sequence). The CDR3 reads CATSVRQGNTEAFF. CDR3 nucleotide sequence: TGTGCCACCAGCGTACGGCAGGGTAACACTGAAGCTTTCTTT. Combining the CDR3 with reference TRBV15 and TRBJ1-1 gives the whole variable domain DAMVIQNPRYQVTQFGKPVTLSCSQTLNHNVMYWYQQKSSQAPKLLFHYYDKDFNNEADTPDNFQSRRPNTSFCFLDIRSPGLGDTAMYLCATSVRQGNTEAFFGQGTRLTVV.

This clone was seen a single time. The CDR3 DNA reads as TGTGCCAGCAGTTCTCACAGGACAGGGGGGAACTATGGCTACACCTTC. Its translation: CASSSHRTGGNYGYTF. This chain links TRBV27 with TRBJ1-2, with 10 bases that match TRBD1. CDR1 MNHEY and CDR2 SMNVEV come from the germline V gene (reference sequence). V lost 4 bases and J lost 2; bases outside the gene matches: 7. The CDR3 extends over 16 amino acids.

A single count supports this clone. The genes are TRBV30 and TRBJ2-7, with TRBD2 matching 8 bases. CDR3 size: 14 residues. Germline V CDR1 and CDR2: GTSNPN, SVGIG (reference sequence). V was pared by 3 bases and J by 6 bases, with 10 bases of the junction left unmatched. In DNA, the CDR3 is TGTGCCTGGAGCCGGGGGACTAGAGGAGTCGAGCAGTACTTC. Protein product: CAWSRGTRGVEQYF.

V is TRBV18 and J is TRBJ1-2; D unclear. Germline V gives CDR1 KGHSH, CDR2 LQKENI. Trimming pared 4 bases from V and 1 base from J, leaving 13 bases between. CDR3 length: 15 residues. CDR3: CASSLASADNYGYTF. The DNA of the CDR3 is TGTGCCAGCTCACTCGCGTCGGCGGATAACTATGGCTACACCTTC.

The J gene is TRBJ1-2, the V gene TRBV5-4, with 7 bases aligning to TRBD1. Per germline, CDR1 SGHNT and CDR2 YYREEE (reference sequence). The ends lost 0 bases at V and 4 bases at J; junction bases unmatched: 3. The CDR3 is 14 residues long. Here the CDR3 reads CASSLAGTAYGYTF. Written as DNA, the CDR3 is TGTGCCAGCAGCTTGGCGGGGACAGCCTATGGCTACACCTTC.

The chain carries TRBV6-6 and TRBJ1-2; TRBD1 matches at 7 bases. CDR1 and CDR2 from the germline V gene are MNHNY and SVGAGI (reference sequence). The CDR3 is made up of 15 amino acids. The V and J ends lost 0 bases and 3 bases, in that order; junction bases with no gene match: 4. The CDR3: CASSYSIGGDYGYTF. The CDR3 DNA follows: TGTGCCAGCAGTTACTCGATAGGGGGCGACTATGGCTACACCTTC.

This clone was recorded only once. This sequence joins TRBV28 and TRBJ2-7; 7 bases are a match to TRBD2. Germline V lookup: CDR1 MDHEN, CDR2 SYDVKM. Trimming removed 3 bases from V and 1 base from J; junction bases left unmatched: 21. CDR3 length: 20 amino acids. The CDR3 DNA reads TGTGCCAGCAGTTTCTACGTTAGGACTAGAGCAAGTCCCCTATCCTACGAGCAGTACTTC. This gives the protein CASSFYVRTRASPLSYEQYF.

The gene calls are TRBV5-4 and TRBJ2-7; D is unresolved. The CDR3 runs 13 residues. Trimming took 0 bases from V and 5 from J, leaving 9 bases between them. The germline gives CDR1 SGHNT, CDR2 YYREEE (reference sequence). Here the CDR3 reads CASSLEIPDEQYF. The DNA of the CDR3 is TGTGCCAGCAGCTTGGAAATCCCAGACGAGCAGTACTTC. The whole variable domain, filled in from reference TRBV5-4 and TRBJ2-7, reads ETGVTQSPTHLIKTRGQQVTLRCSSQSGHNTVSWYQQALGQGPQFIFQYYREEENGRGNFPPRFSGLQFPNYSSELNVNALELDDSALYLCASSLEIPDEQYFGPGTRLTVT.

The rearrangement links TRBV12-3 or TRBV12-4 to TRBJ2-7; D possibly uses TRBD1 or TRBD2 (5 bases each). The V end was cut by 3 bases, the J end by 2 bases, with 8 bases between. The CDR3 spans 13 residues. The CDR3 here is CASSLWGTYEQYF. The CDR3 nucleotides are TGTGCCAGCAGTTTGTGGGGGACCTACGAGCAGTACTTC.

Written as DNA, the CDR3 is TGCGCCAGCAGCCAAGTGGCGCCCTTCTATGGCTACACCTTC. Protein sequence: CASSQVAPFYGYTF. This chain connects TRBV4-1 to TRBJ1-2; D is undetermined. The V end lost 1 base, the J end lost 4 bases, and 10 bases lay between the germline ends. The CDR3 has 14 amino acids. Germline-derived CDR1 and CDR2 are MGHRA and YSYEKL.